The 16 T cell receptor beta chains below were found in one sample sequenced in a study of blood T cell repertoires in COVID-19. Using immunoSEQ multiplex PCR, the repertoire was profiled, and TCRdb retains in-frame clones only, with some absent. In the table there are about 160,000 clones, about 90% of which are singletons. The sample consisted of PBMCs or T cells enriched from blood (not recorded which). All receptors derive from a woman aged 50 to 60 who had recovered from COVID-19.

The rearrangement joins TRBV18 to TRBJ2-5; 10 nucleotides match TRBD2. The CDR3 is 14 residues long. After removal of 8 bases from V and 2 bases from J, the junction contained 5 bases not matched to a gene. The germline gives CDR1 KGHSH, CDR2 LQKENI. CDR3 sequence (DNA): TGTGCCAGCACCCCACTAGCGGGGCAAGAGACCCAGTACTTC. Amino acids: CASTPLAGQETQYF.

This rearrangement joins TRBV23-1 to TRBJ2-1; 8 nucleotides align to TRBD1. TRBV23-1 is assigned to the ORF class and has an uncertain function. The V and J ends lost 11 bases and 6 bases, in that order; junction bases with no gene match: 12. The CDR3 length is 14 residues. The CDR3 DNA is TGCGCCGTAAAAAACAGGGGGTCAGCCAATGAGCAGTTCTTC. Translated, it gives CAVKNRGSANEQFF.

V is TRBV11-2 and J is TRBJ1-2; possibly TRBD1 for D (5 bases). Per the germline V gene, CDR1 is SGHAT and CDR2 is FQNNGV. Deletions cut 5 bases from V and 2 bases from J, with 12 bases between. This CDR3 spans 14 amino acids. The CDR3 DNA follows: TGTGCCAGCAGCGCCCAAGGACACAACTATGGCTACACCTTC. It specifies CASSAQGHNYGYTF.

The V and J genes are TRBV7-9 and TRBJ1-1; tentative D call: TRBD1 (5 bases). The CDR3 sequence is 14 residues long. Trimming left V 3 bases short and J 5 bases short, with 13 bases between. Germline CDR1 reads SEHNR; CDR2 reads FQNEAQ (reference sequence). CDR3 protein: CASSLAGGMTEAFF. The CDR3 DNA follows: TGTGCCAGCAGCTTGGCCGGGGGGATGACTGAAGCTTTCTTT.

The V gene is TRBV7-9, the J gene TRBJ2-3, with 7 bases identical to TRBD2. V shed 2 bases, J shed 0 bases, and the junction held 5 bases outside the gene matches. In germline, CDR1 is SEHNR, CDR2 FQNEAQ (reference sequence). The CDR3 runs 16 residues. CDR3: CASSLIPAGSTDTQYF. For the CDR3, the DNA is TGTGCCAGCAGCTTAATCCCAGCGGGAAGCACAGATACGCAGTATTTT. Combining the CDR3 with reference TRBV7-9 and TRBJ2-3 gives the whole variable domain DTGVSQNPRHKITKRGQNVTFRCDPISEHNRLYWYRQTLGQGPEFLTYFQNEAQLEKSRLLSDRFSAERPKGSFSTLEIQRTEQGDSAMYLCASSLIPAGSTDTQYFGPGTRLTVL.

V and J are TRBV6-2 or TRBV6-3 and TRBJ2-5; 8 positions agree with TRBD2. The V gene end was trimmed by 4 bases and the J gene end by 4 bases; junction bases not matched to a gene: 8. The CDR3 is 15 residues long. Germline CDR1 is MNHEY and CDR2 is SVGEGT. In nucleotides, the CDR3 is TGTGCCAGCAGTTTTTCCGGGACTAGGTCAGAGACCCAGTACTTC. Translation gives CASSFSGTRSETQYF.

This chain links TRBV18 with TRBJ1-2; D unresolved. Germline loops: CDR1 KGHSH, CDR2 LQKENI. V was clipped by 3 bases and J by 5 bases, with 22 bases between them. CDR3 length equals 17 residues. CDR3 coding DNA: TGTGCCAGCTCACCCTACCGCGGACGGACTGGGTGGTATGGCTACACCTTC. The encoded protein is CASSPYRGRTGWYGYTF.

This clone was counted between two and nine times. The chain carries TRBV28 and TRBJ1-2; D is unresolved. V lost 5 bases and J lost 4, with 11 bases in between. The CDR3 is 13 amino acids. Germline V gene data show CDR1 as MDHEN and CDR2 as SYDVKM. CDR3 residues: CASSTTPGYGYTF. The CDR3 coding sequence is TGTGCCAGCAGTACAACCCCAGGCTATGGCTACACCTTC.

The rearrangement uses TRBV28 and TRBJ1-4; 7 nucleotides line up with TRBD1. The junction had 7 bases not matched to a gene; V was cut back by 4 bases and J by 2 bases. CDR1 MDHEN and CDR2 SYDVKM come from the germline V gene. This CDR3 contains 16 residues. The CDR3 bases are TGTGCCAGCAGTTCCCCAGACAGGGCCACTAATGAAAAACTGTTTTTT. It yields the protein CASSSPDRATNEKLFF. Together with reference TRBV28 and TRBJ1-4, the CDR3 gives the full variable domain: DVKVTQSSRYLVKRTGEKVFLECVQDMDHENMFWYRQDPGLGLRLIYFSYDVKMKEKGDIPEGYSVSREKKERFSLILESASTNQTSMYLCASSSPDRATNEKLFFGSGTQLSVL.

The chain recombines TRBV28 with TRBJ1-4, with D perhaps matching TRBD1 (6 bases). Germline CDR1 MDHEN, CDR2 SYDVKM. V was trimmed by 6 bases and J by 4 bases, leaving 15 bases between them. The CDR3 is 15 residues long. The CDR3 region is CASRDQGPRNEKLFF. The CDR3, as DNA: TGTGCCAGCAGGGATCAGGGGCCGCGTAATGAAAAACTGTTTTTT.

This clone was seen just once. The chain has TRBV7-9 and TRBJ2-7; 7 bases agree with TRBD1. V shed 6 bases and J 2 bases; nucleotides not matched to a gene: 7. This CDR3 region has 14 residues. The V gene's germline CDR1 is SEHNR and CDR2 FQNEAQ (reference sequence). The CDR3 protein is CASSKRDRPYEQYF. CDR3 DNA: TGTGCCAGCAGTAAAAGGGACAGACCCTACGAGCAGTACTTC.

Only a few counts were recorded for this clone. Germline is not matched at one junction end, which may reflect a read error. The rearrangement joins TRBV7-7 to TRBJ2-7; D may correspond to TRBD1 or TRBD2 (5 bases each). CDR1 is SSHAT, CDR2 FNYEAQ, per germline (reference sequence). This CDR3 is built from 15 residues. CDR3 loop: CASSLAQGSGYEQYF. The CDR3, as DNA: TGTGCTAGCAGCTTAGCGCAGGGATCGGGCTACGAGCAGTACTTC.

This clone was picked up one time. V gene TRBV7-8 combines with J gene TRBJ2-1; weak D call: TRBD2 (5 bases). The V end was cut by 1 base, the J end by 4 bases, with 17 bases between. Germline V CDR1 and CDR2: SGHVS, FQNEAQ. The CDR3 contains 17 residues. CDR3 sequence (DNA): TGTGCCAGCAGCTTAGAGTCTAGAGGGATCTATTACAATGAGCAGTTCTTC. Residues: CASSLESRGIYYNEQFF.

The table lists this clone with a few counts. V and J are TRBV5-5 and TRBJ1-5; D uncertain. Trimming removed 2 bases from V and 3 bases from J, with 18 bases in between. CDR1 is SGHKS and CDR2 is YYEKEE in the germline V gene (reference sequence). There are 17 residues in the CDR3. The CDR3 here is CASSFAPGPGSNQPQHF. The CDR3 DNA follows: TGTGCCAGCAGCTTTGCCCCTGGCCCCGGGTCCAATCAGCCCCAGCATTTT.

This rearrangement joins TRBV30 to TRBJ2-1; 9 positions agree with TRBD2. The CDR3 spans 17 residues. The germline gives CDR1 GTSNPN, CDR2 SVGIG (reference sequence). V lost 0 bases and J lost 4; bases outside the gene matches: 10. The DNA for the CDR3 is TGTGCCTGGAGTGTACGGGCTAGCGGGACCGTTTACAATGAGCAGTTCTTC. Protein: CAWSVRASGTVYNEQFF.

The CDR3 sequence: CASGTEGNSPLHF. Here the CDR3 DNA reads TGTGCCAGCGGGACAGAGGGTAATTCACCCCTCCACTTT. V and J are TRBV19 and TRBJ1-6, with 7 bases identical to TRBD1. The germline CDR1 and CDR2 sequences are LNHDA and SQIVND (reference sequence). CDR3 length equals 13 residues. The junction had 5 bases not matched to a gene; V was cut back by 9 bases and J by 6 bases.